The rows below give T cell receptor beta chains drawn from one sample of a study of cytomegalovirus exposure and HLA in healthy donors. Some clones are missing from TCRdb's copy, which holds only in-frame ones; the method was immunoSEQ multiplex PCR. The table lists over 110,000 clones, about 85% of them singletons. Sequencing was performed on PBMCs. These TCRs come from a female donor in good health and CMV-seronegative. Each CDR3 is given with its conserved first and last residue. A D gene is named only where the DNA matches it firmly. Part of the rows lack a size; the others show once, few, many or a class for expanded clones.

v_gene,d_gene,j_gene,abundance,CDR3nt,CDR3aa
TRBV6-4,.,TRBJ2-1,once,TGTGCCAGCAGTGATGGGGCCCAGTTCGATGAGCAGTTCTTC,CASSDGAQFDEQFF
TRBV7-2,TRBD2,TRBJ2-5,.,TGTGCCAGCAGCTTGGGGACTATAATGGTAGAGACCCAGTACTTC,CASSLGTIMVETQYF
TRBV2,.,TRBJ1-5,few,TGTGCCAGCAGTGGCGAAAGGGGCCAAAATCAGCCCCAGCATTTT,CASSGERGQNQPQHF
TRBV5-6,TRBD1,TRBJ2-3,.,TGTGCCAGCAGCTTGGTCTTGAGTGACAGGGGCACAGATACGCAGTATTTT,CASSLVLSDRGTDTQYF
TRBV11-2,.,TRBJ1-2,.,TGTGCCAGCAGCACGTTCCAGGGTATTCATGGCTACACCTTC,CASSTFQGIHGYTF
TRBV7-9,TRBD1,TRBJ1-2,.,TGTGCCAGCAGCGCCCCACAGGGGGCGAGAGGCTACACCTTC,CASSAPQGARGYTF
TRBV20-1,.,TRBJ1-2,.,TGCAGTGTATACAGGAACTATGGCTACACCTTC,CSVYRNYGYTF
TRBV30,.,TRBJ1-1,.,TGTGCCTGGAAGGGACAATGGAACACTGAAGCTTTCTTT,CAWKGQWNTEAFF
TRBV28,TRBD1,TRBJ1-5,.,TGTGCCAGCAGTTTAGACAGGGGGCTGGTTCAGCCCCAGCATTTT,CASSLDRGLVQPQHF
TRBV7-2,TRBD1,TRBJ2-7,.,TGTGCCAGCAGCTTAGGACAGGGTTTAACGGTCTACGAGCAGTACTTC,CASSLGQGLTVYEQYF
TRBV7-9,.,TRBJ1-1,.,TGTGCCAGCAGCCTCACAGGGAGCACTGAAGCTTTCTTT,CASSLTGSTEAFF
TRBV29-1,TRBD2,TRBJ2-1,.,TGCAGCGCCGAGACTAGCGGTTACAATGAGCAGTTCTTC,CSAETSGYNEQFF
TRBV6-5,TRBD1,TRBJ1-2,.,TGTGCCAGCAGTTACACAGGGGGCAGAAACTATGGCTACACCTTC,CASSYTGGRNYGYTF
TRBV2,TRBD2,TRBJ2-1,few,TGTGCCAGCAGTCCGCTAGCGGGGGATAACAATGAGCAGTTCTTC,CASSPLAGDNNEQFF
TRBV6-4,TRBD2,TRBJ2-2,.,TGTGCCAGCAGTGATGGACTAGGGGCCGGGGAGCTGTTTTTT,CASSDGLGAGELFF
TRBV5-1,.,TRBJ2-3,.,TGCGCCAGCAGGGCGGGCACAGATACGCAGTATTTT,CASRAGTDTQYF
TRBV6-1,TRBD1,TRBJ2-2,.,TGTGCCAGCAGTGTTTACCGGGACAGAAACACCGGGGAGCTGTTTTTT,CASSVYRDRNTGELFF
TRBV5-6,.,TRBJ1-2,.,TGTGCCAGCAGCTTGGAGGGCAGGGAAGTCTATGGCTACACCTTC,CASSLEGREVYGYTF
TRBV14,TRBD2,TRBJ2-1,.,TGTGCCAGCAGCCTTAGCGGGAGTTCCTACAATGAGCAGTTCTTC,CASSLSGSSYNEQFF
TRBV7-3,.,TRBJ1-2,.,TGTGCCAGCAGCTTAACTCCAGGGGACTATGGCTACACCTTC,CASSLTPGDYGYTF
TRBV9,.,TRBJ1-1,.,TGTGCCAGCAGCGTAGCGGATATCCCGGGGGCTGAAGCTTTCTTT,CASSVADIPGAEAFF
TRBV7-2,TRBD1,TRBJ1-6,.,TGTGCCAGCAGCGAACAGGGGGCGAGGAATAATTCACCCCTCCACTTT,CASSEQGARNNSPLHF
TRBV6-5,.,TRBJ1-5,once,TGTGCCAGGTCGACGGACAGTGGGAGCAATCAGCCCCAGCATTTT,CARSTDSGSNQPQHF
TRBV5-4,TRBD1,TRBJ1-2,.,TGTGCCAGCAGCGCGGCCTACAGGGGCCTCAATGACTATGGCTACACCTTC,CASSAAYRGLNDYGYTF
TRBV5-4,.,TRBJ1-1,.,TGTGCCAGCAGCTTGGTGATAGGGGGAGCTTTCTTT,CASSLVIGGAFF
TRBV7-6,.,TRBJ2-1,.,TGTGCCAGCAGCTCTTTGGCCGTACCAAATGAGCAGTTCTTC,CASSSLAVPNEQFF
TRBV6-5,.,TRBJ2-7,.,TGTGCCAGCAGTCATCGGACAGTATCCTACGAGCAGTACTTC,CASSHRTVSYEQYF
TRBV4-1,.,TRBJ1-1,.,TGCGCCAGCAGCCAGGGGTCGGTCAGGGAGAACACTGAAGCTTTCTTT,CASSQGSVRENTEAFF
TRBV5-1,TRBD2,TRBJ2-3,.,TGCGCCAGCAGCCCGGGGACTAGCCATCCAGATACGCAGTATTTT,CASSPGTSHPDTQYF
TRBV7-6,TRBD2,TRBJ2-7,.,TGTGCCAGCAGCTTGGGGGGGAGGGGCCACGAGCAGTACTTC,CASSLGGRGHEQYF
TRBV7-8,.,TRBJ1-4,once,TGTGCCAGCAGCTTAGATTTCGGGGAAAAACTGTTTTTT,CASSLDFGEKLFF
TRBV7-3,.,TRBJ2-3,.,TGTGCCAGCAGCTCCCAGGGAGGTCGTGAAGATACGCAGTATTTT,CASSSQGGREDTQYF
TRBV7-9,TRBD1,TRBJ2-7,.,TGTGCCAGCAGTTCGGGACAGCGCGAGCAGTACTTC,CASSSGQREQYF
TRBV14,.,TRBJ2-1,once,TGTGCCAGCAGCCTGTCGAGAGAGCAGTTCTTC,CASSLSREQFF
TRBV9,TRBD2,TRBJ2-2,.,TGTGCCAGCAGCCTGGGAACTAGCGGGAGGGCTAGCACCGGGGAGCTGTTTTTT,CASSLGTSGRASTGELFF
TRBV2,TRBD1,TRBJ2-3,.,TGTGCCAGCAGTCGGACAGGGGAGTCTAGCACAGATACGCAGTATTTT,CASSRTGESSTDTQYF
TRBV7-2,TRBD1,TRBJ1-5,.,TGTGCCAGCAGCTTAGGACAGGGCAGTCAGCCCCAGCATTTT,CASSLGQGSQPQHF
TRBV7-2,.,TRBJ2-1,few,TGTGCCAGCAGCTTAGGGGTCGACTCCGGGTTCTTC,CASSLGVDSGFF
TRBV9,TRBD2,TRBJ2-5,.,TGTGCCAGCAGCGTGACTAGCGGGATCCAAGAGACCCAGTACTTC,CASSVTSGIQETQYF
TRBV28,.,TRBJ1-6,.,TGTGCCAGCCTCCAGGGGTATAATTCACCCCTCCACTTT,CASLQGYNSPLHF
TRBV9,TRBD2,TRBJ2-7,once,TGTGCCAGCAGCGTAGGCCCAGCGGGGTTGGGCGAGCAGTACTTC,CASSVGPAGLGEQYF
TRBV30,TRBD1,TRBJ1-1,.,TGTGCCTGGAGAAAAACAGGGGCAGCTTTCTTT,CAWRKTGAAFF
TRBV18,.,TRBJ1-5,.,TGTGCCAGCTCACCCCCAGGGGGCAATCAGCCCCAGCATTTT,CASSPPGGNQPQHF
TRBV4-1,TRBD1,TRBJ1-5,few,TGCGCCAGCAGCCAAGGAACCGGCAGGGGGCCGCGCAATCAGCCCCAGCATTTT,CASSQGTGRGPRNQPQHF
TRBV5-1,.,TRBJ2-7,.,TGCGCCAGCAGCTTGGGAGCTTCCGAGCAGTACTTC,CASSLGASEQYF
TRBV28,TRBD1,TRBJ2-7,.,TGTGCCAGCAGTGCCTCCGGGACAGAATCCTACGAGCAGTACTTC,CASSASGTESYEQYF